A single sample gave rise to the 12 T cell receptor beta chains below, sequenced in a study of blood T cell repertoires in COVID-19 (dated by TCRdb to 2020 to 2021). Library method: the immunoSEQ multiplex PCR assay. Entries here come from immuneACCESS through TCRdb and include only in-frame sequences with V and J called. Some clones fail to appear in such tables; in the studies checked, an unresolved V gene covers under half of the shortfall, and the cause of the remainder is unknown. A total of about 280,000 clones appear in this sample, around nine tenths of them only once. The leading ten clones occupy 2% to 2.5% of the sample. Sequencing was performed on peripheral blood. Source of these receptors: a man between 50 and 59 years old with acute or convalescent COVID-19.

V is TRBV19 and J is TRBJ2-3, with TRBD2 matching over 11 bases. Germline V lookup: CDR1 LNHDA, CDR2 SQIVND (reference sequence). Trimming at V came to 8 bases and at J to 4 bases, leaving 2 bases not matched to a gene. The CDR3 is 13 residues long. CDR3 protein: CASGTSGADTQYF. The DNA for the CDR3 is TGTGCCAGTGGGACTAGCGGAGCAGATACGCAGTATTTT.

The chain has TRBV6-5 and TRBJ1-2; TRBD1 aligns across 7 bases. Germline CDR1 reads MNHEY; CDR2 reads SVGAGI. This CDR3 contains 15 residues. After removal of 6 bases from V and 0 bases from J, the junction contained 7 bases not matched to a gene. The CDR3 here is CASRASGTANYGYTF. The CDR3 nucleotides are TGTGCCAGCAGGGCCTCCGGGACAGCTAACTATGGCTACACCTTC.

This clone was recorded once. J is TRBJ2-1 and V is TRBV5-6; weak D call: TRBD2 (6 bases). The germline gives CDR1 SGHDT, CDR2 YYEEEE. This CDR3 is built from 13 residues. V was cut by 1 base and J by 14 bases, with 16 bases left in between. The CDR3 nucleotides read TGTGCCAGCAGCTTGTGGAGGGGTGGAAACAAGTTCTTC. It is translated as CASSLWRGGNKFF. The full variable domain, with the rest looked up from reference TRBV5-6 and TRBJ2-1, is DAGVTQSPTHLIKTRGQQVTLRCSPKSGHDTVSWYQQALGQGPQFIFQYYEEEERQRGNFPDRFSGHQFPNYSSELNVNALLLGDSALYLCASSLWRGGNKFFGPGTRLTVL.

The CDR3 region is CASSPLQGLALNTIYF. In DNA form, the CDR3 reads TGTGCCAGCAGCCCACTACAGGGGTTAGCTCTAAACACCATATATTTT. The chain links TRBV7-9 to TRBJ1-3, with 7 nucleotides matching TRBD1. The CDR3 is made up of 16 amino acids. V dropped 5 bases and J dropped 6; count of bases not matched to a gene: 13. Germline V gene data show CDR1 as SEHNR and CDR2 as FQNEAQ (reference sequence). Using reference TRBV7-9 and TRBJ1-3 for the parts outside the CDR3, the full variable domain is DTGVSQNPRHKITKRGQNVTFRCDPISEHNRLYWYRQTLGQGPEFLTYFQNEAQLEKSRLLSDRFSAERPKGSFSTLEIQRTEQGDSAMYLCASSPLQGLALNTIYFGEGSWLTVV.

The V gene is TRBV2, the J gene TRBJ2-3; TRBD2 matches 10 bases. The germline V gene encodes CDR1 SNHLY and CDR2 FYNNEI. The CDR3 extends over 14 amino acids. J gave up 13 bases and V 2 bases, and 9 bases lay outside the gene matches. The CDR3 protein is CASSEPPAGGPEYF. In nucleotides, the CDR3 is TGTGCCAGCAGTGAACCCCCAGCGGGGGGGCCAGAGTATTTT.

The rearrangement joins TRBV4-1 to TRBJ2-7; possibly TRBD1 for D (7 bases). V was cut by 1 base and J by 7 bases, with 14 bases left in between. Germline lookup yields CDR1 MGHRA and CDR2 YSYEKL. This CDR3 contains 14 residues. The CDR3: CASSQGARGTEQYF. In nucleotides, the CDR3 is TGCGCCAGCAGCCAAGGAGCCAGGGGGACTGAGCAGTACTTC.

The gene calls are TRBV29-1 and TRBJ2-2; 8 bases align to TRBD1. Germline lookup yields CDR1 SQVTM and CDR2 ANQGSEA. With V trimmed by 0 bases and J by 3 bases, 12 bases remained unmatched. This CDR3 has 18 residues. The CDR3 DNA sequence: TGCAGCGTTGAAGATGTCCCCGACAGGGGCGCGGACACCGGGGAGCTGTTTTTT. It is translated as CSVEDVPDRGADTGELFF.

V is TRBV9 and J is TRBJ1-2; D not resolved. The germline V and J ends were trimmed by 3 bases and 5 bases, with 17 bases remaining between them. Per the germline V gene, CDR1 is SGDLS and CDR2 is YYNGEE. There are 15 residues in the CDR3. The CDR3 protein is CASSAGGGNLYGYTF. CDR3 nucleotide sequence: TGTGCCAGCAGCGCGGGAGGAGGGAATCTGTATGGCTACACCTTC.

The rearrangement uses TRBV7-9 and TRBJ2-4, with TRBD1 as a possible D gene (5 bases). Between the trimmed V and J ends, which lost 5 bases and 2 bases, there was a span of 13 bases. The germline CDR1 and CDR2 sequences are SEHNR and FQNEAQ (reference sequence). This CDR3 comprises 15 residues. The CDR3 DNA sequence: TGTGCCAGCAGCAGTTTAAGGGGTTCCAAAAACATTCAGTACTTC. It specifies CASSSLRGSKNIQYF.

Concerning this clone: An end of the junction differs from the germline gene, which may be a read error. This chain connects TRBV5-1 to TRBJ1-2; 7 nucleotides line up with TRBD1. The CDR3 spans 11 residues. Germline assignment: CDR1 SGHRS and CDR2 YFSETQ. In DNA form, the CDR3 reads TGCGCCAGCTCCTCCGAGGGGGCAAAAGCCTTC. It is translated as CASSSEGAKAF.

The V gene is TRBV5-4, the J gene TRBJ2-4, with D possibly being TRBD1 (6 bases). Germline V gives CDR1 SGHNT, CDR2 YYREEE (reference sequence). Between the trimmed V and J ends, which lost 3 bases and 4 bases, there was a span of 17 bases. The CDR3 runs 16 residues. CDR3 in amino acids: CASSSRTEEPKNIQYF. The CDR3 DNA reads TGTGCCAGCAGCTCCCGGACAGAGGAGCCAAAAAACATTCAGTACTTC.

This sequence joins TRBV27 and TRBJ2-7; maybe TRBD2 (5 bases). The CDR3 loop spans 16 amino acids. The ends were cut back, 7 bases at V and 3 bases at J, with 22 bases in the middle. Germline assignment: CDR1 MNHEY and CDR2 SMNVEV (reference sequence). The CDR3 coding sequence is TGTGCCAGCACCAGAACAAGAGGGATAGGTTTCTACGAGCAGTACTTC. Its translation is CASTRTRGIGFYEQYF.